This T cell receptor beta chain emerged from a study of beta chain features in type 1 diabetes. CDR3 size: 15 residues. V was pared by 0 bases and J by 3 bases, with 1 base of the junction left unmatched. Germline V gene lookup returns CDR1 SGDLS and CDR2 YYNGEE. Sampling consisted of one heparinised blood draw per donor, averaging around 100 mL. Once sorted, every population was more than 95% pure. Broader study findings: Among type 1 diabetes patients, VDJ junctions had fewer insertions and more deletions. A potential PCR bias toward shorter templates would be equal in patient and control samples. TCRB CDR3s were moderately but significantly shorter in Type 1 diabetes patients in all four CD4+ subsets.

Since all of the isolated RNA was reverse transcribed, expressed TCRB transcripts were what got sequenced. The repertoire was sequenced with immunoSEQ multiplex PCR; TCRdb's copy has only in-frame clones and lacks some. This sample has more than 250,000 clones; roughly 20% occur once, and the top ten carry more than 0.025%. This clone was seen more than once but under ten times. Its antigen is currently unknown. Different DNA sequences within this sample yield the same CDR3. The genes are TRBV9 and TRBJ2-1; 9 bases match TRBD2. The receptor was isolated from a woman in her thirties or forties with type 1 diabetes. The sample comprised naive CD4+ T cells from blood. CDR3 sequence: CASSVGGGGYNEQFF. The DNA for the CDR3 is TGTGCCAGCAGCGTAGGCGGGGGGGGCTACAATGAGCAGTTCTTC.